This entry lists 27 T cell receptor beta chains sequenced from one sample in a study of T cells in Graves' hyperthyroidism and ophthalmopathy. TCR beta CDR3 sequences were amplified from RNA transcripts. TCR CDR3 regions were first amplified by RT-PCR with HTBI primers. TCRdb independently ran MiXCR on the multiplex PCR reads; one entry per CDR3 protein. Of some 690,000 distinct CDR3 sequences in the sample, 15% to 20% are singletons; the top ten hold around 15%. The sequencing sample was made of blood. The source of these receptors is a man aged 45-65 years with Graves' hyperthyroidism.

The gene calls are TRBV27 and TRBJ1-2; TRBD1 aligns across 10 bases. J was trimmed by 5 bases and V by 6 bases; bases with no gene match: 3. The germline V gene encodes CDR1 MNHEY and CDR2 SMNVEV (reference sequence). The length of the CDR3 is 13 residues. The CDR3, as DNA: TGTGCCAGCAGCACGGACAGGGGGTATGGCTACACCTTC. Protein sequence: CASSTDRGYGYTF.

Details on this clonotype: At one end, the junction sequence differs from germline, possibly due to a read error. This chain joins TRBV30 and TRBJ1-4; the D gene is possibly TRBD1 (5 bases). The CDR3 runs 14 residues. Germline assignment: CDR1 GTSNPN and CDR2 SVGIG (reference sequence). The DNA for the CDR3 is TGTGCCTGGGGTGTTGGGGGAACTAATGAAAAACTGTTTTTT. It codes for CAWGVGGTNEKLFF.

This clonotype was detected ten times or more. The J gene is TRBJ2-1, the V gene TRBV28; 7 positions agree with TRBD2. V dropped 3 bases and J dropped 3; count of bases not matched to a gene: 8. The germline V gene has CDR1 MDHEN and CDR2 SYDVKM. CDR3 length: 16 amino acids. Here the CDR3 reads CASSLWGGSSYNEQFF. The CDR3 nucleotides are TGTGCCAGCAGTTTGTGGGGCGGGAGCAGCTACAATGAGCAGTTCTTC.

This clonotype was seen only a few times. V usage is TRBV27 and J usage is TRBJ2-7, with a weak D call TRBD1 (5 bases). Germline CDR1 reads MNHEY; CDR2 reads SMNVEV (reference sequence). The CDR3 is 13 amino acids. V lost 5 bases to trimming and J lost 5 bases, with 13 bases between them. Here the CDR3 reads CASSPRQTHEQYF. For the CDR3, the DNA is TGTGCCAGCAGTCCGCGACAGACCCACGAGCAGTACTTC.

A word on this clonotype: Just one base apart from a much larger clone, this may be a read error. This chain uses TRBV19 with TRBJ2-6, with 9 nucleotides matching TRBD1. The CDR3 sequence is 18 residues long. V trimming: 11 bases; J trimming: 4 bases; junction bases outside the gene matches: 18. Germline lookup yields CDR1 LNHDA and CDR2 SQIVND (reference sequence). This CDR3 reads CAGISPGQGRLGANVLTF. In nucleotides, the CDR3 is TGTGCCGGTATTTCCCCGGGACAGGGTCGGCTCGGGGCCAACGTCCTGACTTTC.

This clonotype was observed at least ten times. This rearrangement joins TRBV7-9 to TRBJ1-3, with D uncertain. V was trimmed by 1 base and J by 4 bases, leaving 5 bases between them. Germline V CDR1 and CDR2: SEHNR, FQNEAQ (reference sequence). CDR3 length equals 13 residues. CDR3 in amino acids: CASSLVLGNTIYF. The CDR3 nucleotides are TGTGCCAGCAGCTTAGTACTCGGAAACACCATATATTTT.

The chain joins TRBV30 to TRBJ2-3; the match to TRBD2 covers 7 bases. The J segment lost 3 bases and the V segment lost 3 bases, leaving 12 bases of the junction unmatched. Germline-derived CDR1 and CDR2 are GTSNPN and SVGIG (reference sequence). The CDR3 spans 16 residues. The CDR3 reads CAWSARGVVLTDTQYF. The DNA of the CDR3 is TGTGCCTGGAGCGCACGGGGGGTAGTCCTAACAGATACGCAGTATTTT.

This clonotype was detected only once. V is TRBV5-6 and J is TRBJ1-4; 8 bases are a match to TRBD1. This CDR3 has 15 residues. The V segment lost 4 bases and the J segment 7 bases; nucleotides outside the gene matches: 9. Germline V CDR1 and CDR2: SGHDT, YYEEEE. CDR3: CASSPLTGAGEKLFF. CDR3 DNA sequence: TGTGCCAGCAGCCCTCTGACAGGGGCTGGTGAAAAACTGTTTTTT.

In this sample, this clonotype turned up many times. The genes are TRBV29-1 and TRBJ2-5; perhaps TRBD2 as D (6 bases). V dropped 4 bases and J dropped 3 bases, with 15 bases sitting between them. The length of the CDR3 is 14 residues. Germline V gene data show CDR1 as SQVTM and CDR2 as ANQGSEA. The CDR3 protein is CSVVFGRVEETQYF. CDR3 DNA sequence: TGCAGCGTTGTATTCGGGAGAGTGGAAGAGACCCAGTACTTC. The full variable domain, rest sourced from reference TRBV29-1 and TRBJ2-5, is SAVISQKPSRDICQRGTSLTIQCQVDSQVTMMFWYRQQPGQSLTLIATANQGSEATYESGFVIDKFPISRPNLTFSTLTVSNMSPEDSSIYLCSVVFGRVEETQYFGPGTRLLVL.

The chain is built from TRBV5-1 and TRBJ2-3, with D hard to call. Germline CDR1 reads SGHRS; CDR2 reads YFSETQ. The CDR3 has 14 residues. V was trimmed by 4 bases and J by 4 bases, leaving 13 bases between them. This CDR3 is CASSADLSPDTQYF. CDR3 DNA sequence: TGCGCCAGCAGCGCGGACCTTAGCCCAGATACGCAGTATTTT.

The chain links TRBV20-1 to TRBJ2-2; unclear D gene. CDR3 size: 15 residues. CDR1 and CDR2 from the germline V gene are DFQATT and SNEGSKA (reference sequence). With 3 bases removed from V and 2 bases from J, the gap between germline ends came to 13 bases. DNA of the CDR3: TGCAGTGCTAGGGATCTGGCAGTCAACACCGGGGAGCTGTTTTTT. Protein sequence: CSARDLAVNTGELFF.

This clonotype was seen more than once but under ten times. The chain uses TRBV19 and TRBJ2-2; 9 bases agree with TRBD1. Germline loops: CDR1 LNHDA, CDR2 SQIVND (reference sequence). This CDR3 comprises 15 residues. V dropped 7 bases and J dropped 4; count of bases not matched to a gene: 7. The DNA for the CDR3 is TGTGCCAGTATATACGGGACAGGGTCCACCGGGGAGCTGTTTTTT. As protein: CASIYGTGSTGELFF. Complete variable domain (other parts from reference TRBV19 and TRBJ2-2): DGGITQSPKYLFRKEGQNVTLSCEQNLNHDAMYWYRQDPGQGLRLIYYSQIVNDFQKGDIAEGYSVSREKKESFPLTVTSAQKNPTAFYLCASIYGTGSTGELFFGEGSRLTVL.

The chain joins TRBV10-1 to TRBJ2-2; D unresolved. This CDR3 comprises 15 residues. Looked up from germline, CDR1 is WNHNN and CDR2 is SYGVQD (reference sequence). Trimming stripped 2 bases from V and 0 bases from J, with 7 bases between. The CDR3 DNA is TGCGCCAGCAGTGAGCTCATAGCGAACACCGGGGAGCTGTTTTTT. Protein sequence: CASSELIANTGELFF.

CDR3 in amino acids: CASKGQYF. CDR3 sequence (DNA): TGTGCCAGCAAGGGGCAGTACTTC. This chain uses TRBV28 with TRBJ2-7, with D hard to call. This CDR3 region has 8 residues. Germline-derived CDR1 and CDR2 are MDHEN and SYDVKM. The V end was cut by 7 bases, the J end by 9 bases, with 4 bases between.

The chain joins TRBV6-1 to TRBJ2-1, with 10 bases aligning to TRBD1. V lost 4 bases and J lost 1; bases outside the gene matches: 4. The germline V gene has CDR1 MNHNS and CDR2 SASEGT. The CDR3 sequence is 16 residues long. The CDR3, as DNA: TGTGCCAGCAGTGGAAGGACAGGGGGGTCCTACAATGAGCAGTTCTTC. This codes for CASSGRTGGSYNEQFF.

This chain uses TRBV24-1 with TRBJ1-5; possibly TRBD1 for D (6 bases). V was cut by 3 bases and J by 2 bases, with 7 bases left in between. CDR1 is KGHDR, CDR2 SFDVKD, per germline. The CDR3 sequence is 14 residues long. The CDR3 protein is CATSDPGGNQPQHF. The CDR3, as DNA: TGTGCCACCAGTGATCCAGGGGGCAATCAGCCCCAGCATTTT.

This clonotype has at least ten counts. V and J are TRBV7-2 and TRBJ2-1; 12 nucleotides align to TRBD2. The ends lost 5 bases at V and 9 bases at J; junction bases unmatched: 5. CDR1 is SGHTA, CDR2 FQGNSA, per germline. This CDR3 has 14 amino acids. DNA for the CDR3: TGTGCCAGCAGCCGAGGACTAGCGGGACTTGAGCAGTTCTTC. It yields the protein CASSRGLAGLEQFF.

This clonotype was recorded at least ten times. Here the CDR3 reads CASSAGVAGEETQYF. The CDR3, as DNA: TGTGCCAGCAGCGCCGGGGTAGCGGGAGAAGAGACCCAGTACTTC. V is TRBV28 and J is TRBJ2-5, with TRBD2 matching 9 bases. The CDR3 consists of 15 residues. Looked up from germline, CDR1 is MDHEN and CDR2 is SYDVKM. Trimming removed 6 bases from V and 3 bases from J; junction bases left unmatched: 8.

The sample holds many counts of this clonotype. V and J are TRBV7-8 and TRBJ1-5, with D unclear. The CDR3 runs 14 residues. Looked up from germline, CDR1 is SGHVS and CDR2 is FQNEAQ. The germline V and J ends were trimmed by 4 bases and 6 bases, with 13 bases remaining between them. The CDR3 here is CASSSDTTRQPQHF. CDR3 bases: TGTGCCAGCAGCTCCGATACGACTCGTCAGCCCCAGCATTTT. Supplemented by reference TRBV7-8 and TRBJ1-5, the full variable domain reads GAGVSQSPRYKVAKRGQDVALRCDPISGHVSLFWYQQALGQGPEFLTYFQNEAQLDKSGLPSDRFFAERPEGSVSTLKIQRTQQEDSAVYLCASSSDTTRQPQHFGDGTRLSIL.

V and J are TRBV13 and TRBJ2-5; the D gene is possibly TRBD2 (6 bases). V lost 1 base to trimming and J lost 1 base, with 16 bases between them. The CDR3 sequence is 17 residues long. The germline V gene has CDR1 PRHDT and CDR2 FYEKMQ (reference sequence). The CDR3 coding sequence is TGTGCCAGCAGCTTAGAATCGGAGGGAGCACTCCAAGAGACCCAGTACTTC. It codes for CASSLESEGALQETQYF.

This clonotype has at least ten counts. The gene calls are TRBV27 and TRBJ2-2, with D possibly being TRBD1 or TRBD2 (5 bases each). The CDR3 extends over 18 amino acids. Between the trimmed V and J ends, which lost 2 bases and 10 bases, there was a span of 26 bases. Germline values: CDR1 MNHEY, CDR2 SMNVEV (reference sequence). The CDR3 DNA follows: TGTGCCAGCAGTTTAACCTATCTGGGAGTGGGGCACCCCGAGGAGCTGTTTTTT. Translated: CASSLTYLGVGHPEELFF.

This clonotype showed up just a few times. The rearrangement links TRBV20-1 to TRBJ1-1, with a possible D match to TRBD1 (5 bases). The germline gives CDR1 DFQATT, CDR2 SNEGSKA (reference sequence). The CDR3 extends over 13 amino acids. Deletions cut 6 bases from V and 1 base from J, with 12 bases between. The CDR3 DNA sequence: TGCAGTGCCCCACGGAGGGGGAACACTGAAGCTTTCTTT. Protein product: CSAPRRGNTEAFF.

The genes are TRBV20-1 and TRBJ2-5; the match to TRBD2 covers 10 bases. The CDR3 sequence is 16 residues long. V gave up 0 bases and J gave up 5 bases; unmatched junction bases: 9. Germline V gene data show CDR1 as DFQATT and CDR2 as SNEGSKA (reference sequence). This CDR3 is CSAREILAGAWETQYF. CDR3 coding DNA: TGCAGTGCTAGAGAGATCCTAGCGGGAGCCTGGGAGACCCAGTACTTC.

This clonotype was counted only a few times. This chain joins TRBV6-2 or TRBV6-3 and TRBJ2-1; 7 bases line up with TRBD2. Germline lookup yields CDR1 MNHEY and CDR2 SVGEGT. The CDR3 runs to 16 residues. V lost 8 bases, J lost 0 bases, and 10 bases stayed unmatched. CDR3 protein: CASDRSGGSSYNEQFF. CDR3 DNA sequence: TGTGCCAGCGATCGTTCAGGCGGGAGCTCCTACAATGAGCAGTTCTTC.

This clonotype appeared many times. The gene calls are TRBV2 and TRBJ2-1; 7 positions match TRBD2. Germline CDR1 reads SNHLY; CDR2 reads FYNNEI. V dropped 6 bases and J dropped 6; count of bases not matched to a gene: 8. The length of the CDR3 is 14 residues. The CDR3 spells CASRSLLASNEQFF. The CDR3 DNA sequence: TGTGCCAGCAGATCCCTACTAGCGAGCAATGAGCAGTTCTTC.

The CDR3 bases are TGTGCCATCAGGATCGGACAGGGGGACACCGGGGAGCTGTTTTTT. It codes for CAIRIGQGDTGELFF. The chain combines TRBV10-3 with TRBJ2-2; 10 bases agree with TRBD1. CDR3 size: 15 residues. Germline V lookup: CDR1 ENHRY, CDR2 SYGVKD. With V trimmed by 6 bases and J by 3 bases, 4 bases remained unmatched.

The table lists this clonotype with a count of one. The chain joins TRBV10-1 to TRBJ2-3; 11 bases are shared with TRBD2. CDR3 length equals 16 residues. The V and J ends lost 0 bases and 2 bases, in that order; junction bases with no gene match: 1. CDR1 and CDR2 (germline): WNHNN, SYGVQD (reference sequence). CDR3: CASSESGLADTDTQYF. The CDR3 DNA is TGCGCCAGCAGTGAGTCGGGACTAGCGGACACAGATACGCAGTATTTT.